The next 4 T cell receptor beta chains were all read from a single sample in a study of tumor-infiltrating lymphocytes in primary liver carcinoma. Co-extraction of RNA and DNA was performed on about 19-31 mg of unsorted bulk tissue. The researchers produced TCR beta cDNA from 500 to 550 ng total RNA with a constant-region primer. Modified slightly, ARM-PCR produced TCR beta libraries over three nested multiplex PCR rounds. It was with TRBV1-TRBV30 forward primers and a C-beta reverse primer that the first two PCR rounds were run, at approximately 10 cycles each. TCRdb itself ran the multiplex PCR reads through MiXCR, one entry per CDR3 protein. The sample has more than 95,000 distinct CDR3 sequences, roughly 80% seen once. Sequencing was done on a sample of liver tumor tissue from sampling region 3. As to subset: tumor region T3, left-lateral pole. Source of these receptors: a man aged 35-49 years with primary liver carcinoma and hepatitis B virus infection.

This clonotype showed up many times. The chain couples TRBV28 to TRBJ1-3; 9 bases agree with TRBD1. This CDR3 region has 16 residues. Germline V gene data show CDR1 as MDHEN and CDR2 as SYDVKM. V dropped 2 bases and J dropped 0; count of bases not matched to a gene: 2. CDR3 amino acids: CASSLMGQGSGNTIYF. CDR3 bases: TGTGCCAGCAGTTTAATGGGACAGGGCTCTGGAAACACCATATATTTT.

V usage is TRBV6-1 and J usage is TRBJ2-5; 8 bases map to TRBD1. The germline CDR1 and CDR2 sequences are MNHNS and SASEGT. There are 15 residues in the CDR3. CDR3 nucleotides: TGTGTCAGTAGTTTCCAGACAGGGGATATGGAGACCCAGTACTTC. It codes for CVSSFQTGDMETQYF.

On this clonotype itself: The conserved final phenylalanine or tryptophan is absent from the CDR3, which likely points to a read error. The genes are TRBV11-1 and TRBJ2-7, with 7 bases that match TRBD1. This CDR3 is built from 13 residues. Looked up from germline, CDR1 is SGHAT and CDR2 is FQDESV (reference sequence). The CDR3 DNA reads as TGTGACAGCAGGGGGAAGCGAACCTACGAGCAGTACTTA. Translation: CDSRGKRTYEQYL.

This clonotype was found once. Germline is not matched at one junction end, which may reflect a read error. The chain has TRBV11-3 and TRBJ2-1; D is unresolved. CDR3 size: 14 residues. The germline V gene encodes CDR1 SGHNT and CDR2 YENEEA. The CDR3 coding sequence is TGTGTTAGCAGCTTAGGCGTCTCGAACAATGAGCAGGTCTTC. Translation: CVSSLGVSNNEQVF.